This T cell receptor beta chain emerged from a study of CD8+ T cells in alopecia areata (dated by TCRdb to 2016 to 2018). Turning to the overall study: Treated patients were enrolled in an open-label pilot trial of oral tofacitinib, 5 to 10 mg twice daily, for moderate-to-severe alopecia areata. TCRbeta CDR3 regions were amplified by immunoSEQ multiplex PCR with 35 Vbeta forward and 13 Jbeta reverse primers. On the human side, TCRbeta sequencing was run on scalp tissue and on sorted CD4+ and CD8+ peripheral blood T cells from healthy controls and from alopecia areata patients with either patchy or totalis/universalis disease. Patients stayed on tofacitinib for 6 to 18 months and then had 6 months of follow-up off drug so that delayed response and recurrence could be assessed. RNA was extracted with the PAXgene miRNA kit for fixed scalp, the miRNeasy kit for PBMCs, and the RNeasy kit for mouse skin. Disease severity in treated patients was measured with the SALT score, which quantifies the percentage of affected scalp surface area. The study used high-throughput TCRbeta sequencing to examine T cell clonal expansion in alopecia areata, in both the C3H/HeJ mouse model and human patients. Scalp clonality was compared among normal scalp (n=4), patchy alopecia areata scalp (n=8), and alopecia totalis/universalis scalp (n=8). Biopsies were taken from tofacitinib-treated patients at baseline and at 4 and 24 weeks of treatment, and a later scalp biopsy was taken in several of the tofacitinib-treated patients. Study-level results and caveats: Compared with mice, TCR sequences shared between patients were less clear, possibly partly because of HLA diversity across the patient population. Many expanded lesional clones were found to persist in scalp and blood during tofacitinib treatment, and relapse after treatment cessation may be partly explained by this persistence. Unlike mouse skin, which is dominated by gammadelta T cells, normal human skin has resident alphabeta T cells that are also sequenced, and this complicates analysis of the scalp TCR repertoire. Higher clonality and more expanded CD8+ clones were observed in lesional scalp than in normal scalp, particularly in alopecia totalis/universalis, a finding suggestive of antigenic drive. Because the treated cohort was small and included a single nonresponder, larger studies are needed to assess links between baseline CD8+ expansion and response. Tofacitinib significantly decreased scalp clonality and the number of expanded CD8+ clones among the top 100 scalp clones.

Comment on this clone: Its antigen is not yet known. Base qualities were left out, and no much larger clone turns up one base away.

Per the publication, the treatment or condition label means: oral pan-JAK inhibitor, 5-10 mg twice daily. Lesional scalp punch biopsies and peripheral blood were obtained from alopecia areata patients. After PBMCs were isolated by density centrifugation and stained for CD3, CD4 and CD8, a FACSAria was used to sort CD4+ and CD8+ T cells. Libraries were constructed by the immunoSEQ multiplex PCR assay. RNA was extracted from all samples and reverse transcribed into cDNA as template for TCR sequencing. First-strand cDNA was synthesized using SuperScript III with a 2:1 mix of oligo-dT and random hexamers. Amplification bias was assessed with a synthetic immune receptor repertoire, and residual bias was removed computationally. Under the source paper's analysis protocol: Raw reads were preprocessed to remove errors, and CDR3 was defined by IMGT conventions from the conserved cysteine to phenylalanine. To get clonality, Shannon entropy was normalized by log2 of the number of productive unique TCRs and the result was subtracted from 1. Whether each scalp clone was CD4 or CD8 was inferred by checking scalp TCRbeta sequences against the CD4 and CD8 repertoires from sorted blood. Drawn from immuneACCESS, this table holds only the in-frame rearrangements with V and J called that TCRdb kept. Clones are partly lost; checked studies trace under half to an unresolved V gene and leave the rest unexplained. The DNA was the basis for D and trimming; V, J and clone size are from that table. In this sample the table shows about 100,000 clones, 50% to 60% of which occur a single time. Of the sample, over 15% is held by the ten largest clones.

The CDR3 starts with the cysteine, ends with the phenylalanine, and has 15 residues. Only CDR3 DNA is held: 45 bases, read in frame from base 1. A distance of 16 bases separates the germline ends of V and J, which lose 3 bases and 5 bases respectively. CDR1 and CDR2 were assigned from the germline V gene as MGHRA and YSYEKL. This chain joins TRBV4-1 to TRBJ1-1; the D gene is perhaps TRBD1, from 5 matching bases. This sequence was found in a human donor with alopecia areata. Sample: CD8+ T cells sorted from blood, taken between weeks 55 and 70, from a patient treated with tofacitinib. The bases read TGCGCCAGCAGCCAGGAAGGGACGGTGGGGACTGAAGCTTTCTTT. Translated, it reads CASSQEGTVGTEAFF.